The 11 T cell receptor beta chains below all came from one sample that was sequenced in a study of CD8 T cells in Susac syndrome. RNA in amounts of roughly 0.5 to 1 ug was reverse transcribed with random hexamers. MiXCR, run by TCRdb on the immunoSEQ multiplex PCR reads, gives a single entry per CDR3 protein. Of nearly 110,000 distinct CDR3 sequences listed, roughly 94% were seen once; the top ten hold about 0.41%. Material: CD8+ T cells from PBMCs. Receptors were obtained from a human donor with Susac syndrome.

CDR3 sequence (DNA): TGTGCCAGCAGTTACTCCCGGGACATTCCCCCTGACGAGCAGTACTTC. Translated, it gives CASSYSRDIPPDEQYF. The chain joins TRBV6-2 or TRBV6-3 to TRBJ2-7, with a weak D call TRBD1 (6 bases). This CDR3 region has 16 residues. Trimming took off 0 bases at V and 5 bases at J, with 17 bases between the two ends. CDR1 and CDR2 (germline): MNHEY, SVGEGT.

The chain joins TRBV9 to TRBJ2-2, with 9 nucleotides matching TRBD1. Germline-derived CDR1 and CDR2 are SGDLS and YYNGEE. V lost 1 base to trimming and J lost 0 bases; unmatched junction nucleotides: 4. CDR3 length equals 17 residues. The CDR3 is CASSVSRTGANTGELFF. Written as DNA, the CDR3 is TGTGCCAGCAGCGTATCGAGGACAGGGGCGAACACCGGGGAGCTGTTTTTT.

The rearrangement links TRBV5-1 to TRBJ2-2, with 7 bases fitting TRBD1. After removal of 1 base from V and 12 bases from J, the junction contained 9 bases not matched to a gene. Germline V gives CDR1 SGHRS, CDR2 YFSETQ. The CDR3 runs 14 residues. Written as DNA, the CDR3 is TGCGCCAGCAGCTTGACAGGGGCAGGGAGAAAGCTGTTTTTT. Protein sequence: CASSLTGAGRKLFF. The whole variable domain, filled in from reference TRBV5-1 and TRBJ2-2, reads KAGVTQTPRYLIKTRGQQVTLSCSPISGHRSVSWYQQTPGQGLQFLFEYFSETQRNKGNFPGRFSGRQFSNSRSEMNVSTLELGDSALYLCASSLTGAGRKLFFGEGSRLTVL.

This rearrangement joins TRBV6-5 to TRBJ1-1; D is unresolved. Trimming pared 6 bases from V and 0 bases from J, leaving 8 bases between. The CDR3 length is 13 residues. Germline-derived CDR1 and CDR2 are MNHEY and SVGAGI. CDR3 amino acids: CASRVTLNTEAFF. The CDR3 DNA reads TGTGCCAGCAGAGTTACATTGAACACTGAAGCTTTCTTT.

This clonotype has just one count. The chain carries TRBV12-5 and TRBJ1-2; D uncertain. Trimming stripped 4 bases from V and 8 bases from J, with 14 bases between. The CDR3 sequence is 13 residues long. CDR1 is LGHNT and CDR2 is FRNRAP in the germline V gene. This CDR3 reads CASGSMGPEGYTF. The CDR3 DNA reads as TGTGCTAGTGGTTCCATGGGCCCGGAAGGCTACACCTTC.

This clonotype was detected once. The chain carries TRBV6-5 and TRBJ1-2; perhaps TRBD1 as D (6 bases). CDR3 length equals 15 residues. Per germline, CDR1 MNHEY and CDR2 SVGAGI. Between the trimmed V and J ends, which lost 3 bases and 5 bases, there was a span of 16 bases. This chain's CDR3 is CASSYSSGGRYGYTF. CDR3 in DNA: TGTGCCAGCAGTTATTCGTCGGGGGGCCGGTATGGCTACACCTTC.

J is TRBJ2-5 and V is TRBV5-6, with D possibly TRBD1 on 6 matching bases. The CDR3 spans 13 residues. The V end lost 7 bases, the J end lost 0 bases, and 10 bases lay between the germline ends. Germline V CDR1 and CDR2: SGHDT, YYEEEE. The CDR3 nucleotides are TGTGCCAGCCGCCGGGACAACCAAGAGACCCAGTACTTC. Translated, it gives CASRRDNQETQYF.

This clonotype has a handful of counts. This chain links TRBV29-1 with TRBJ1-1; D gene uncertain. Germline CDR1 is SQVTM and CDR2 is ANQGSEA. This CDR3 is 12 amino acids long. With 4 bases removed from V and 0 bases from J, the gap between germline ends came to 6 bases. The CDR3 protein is CSVGRLNTEAFF. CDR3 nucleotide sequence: TGCAGCGTTGGACGGTTGAACACTGAAGCTTTCTTT.

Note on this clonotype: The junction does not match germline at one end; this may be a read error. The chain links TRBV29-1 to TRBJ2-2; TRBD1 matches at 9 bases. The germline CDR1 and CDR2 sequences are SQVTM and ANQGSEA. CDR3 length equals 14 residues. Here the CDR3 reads CSVGGTGNAGELFF. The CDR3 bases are TGCAGCGTTGGGGGGACAGGGAACGCCGGGGAGCTGTTTTTT.

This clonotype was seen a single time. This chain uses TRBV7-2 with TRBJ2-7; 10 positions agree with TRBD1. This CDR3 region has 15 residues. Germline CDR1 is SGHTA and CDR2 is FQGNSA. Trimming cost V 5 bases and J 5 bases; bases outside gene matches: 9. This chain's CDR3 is CASSVSGTGDDEQYF. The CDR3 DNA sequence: TGTGCCAGCAGCGTCTCCGGGACAGGGGATGACGAGCAGTACTTC.

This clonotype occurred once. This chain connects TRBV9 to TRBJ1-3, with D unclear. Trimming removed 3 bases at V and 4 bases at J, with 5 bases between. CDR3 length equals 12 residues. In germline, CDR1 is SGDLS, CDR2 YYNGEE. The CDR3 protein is CASSGKGNTIYF. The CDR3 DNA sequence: TGTGCCAGCAGCGGAAAGGGAAACACCATATATTTT. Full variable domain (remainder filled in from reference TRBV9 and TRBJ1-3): DSGVTQTPKHLITATGQRVTLRCSPRSGDLSVYWYQQSLDQGLQFLIQYYNGEERAKGNILERFSAQQFPDLHSELNLSSLELGDSALYFCASSGKGNTIYFGEGSWLTVV.